This T cell receptor (beta chain) was profiled in a study of post-analysis software for immune sequencing data. Sequencing libraries made from TCR beta cDNA carried unique molecular identifiers. TCRdb fed the PCR reads into MiXCR, producing one record per CDR3 protein. This table holds roughly 580,000 distinct CDR3 sequences, around 47% found once. This clonotype was picked up a small number of times. What it binds is unknown. Study-level findings and limits: Significantly decreased normalized Chao1 diversity was recorded for multiple sclerosis patients relative to controls.

The sequenced sample consisted of blood. This TCR derives from a girl between 10 and 17 years old with multiple sclerosis.

CDR3 region: CASSERGQGTQYF. The CDR3 DNA sequence: TGTGCCAGCAGTGAAAGGGGGCAAGGTACGCAGTATTTT. The rearrangement joins TRBV2 to TRBJ2-3, with 7 bases identical to TRBD1. CDR1 SNHLY and CDR2 FYNNEI come from the germline V gene. This CDR3 is 13 amino acids long. The ends lost 2 bases at V and 8 bases at J; junction bases unmatched: 4.